The present TCR beta chain was sequenced within a study of shared clonotypes between healthy human individuals. This clone was seen just once. The sample holds other DNA sequences that translate to the same CDR3. Naivety among CD8 cells was defined by CD45RO negativity and positive CCR7 selection, thereby excluding terminally differentiated effector memory CD45RA+ cells. Germline V lookup: CDR1 SQVTM, CDR2 ANQGSEA. V was trimmed by 3 bases and J by 3 bases, leaving 9 bases between them. This CDR3 region has 12 residues. In the source study's methods: Filtering differed, since immunoSEQ gave only junction sequences and no quality scores. The assay was immunoSEQ multiplex PCR, and TCRdb's table has in-frame clones only and misses some. Clonal size and the V and J genes are those of that table, whereas D and trimming came from the DNA. Seen here are roughly 2,000,000 clones, roughly 95% observed once, and the top ten hold under 1.5%.

The receptor was isolated from a man aged 18 to 29 in good health. The genes are TRBV29-1 and TRBJ2-7; D is unresolved. The sequenced sample was naive CD8+ T cells sorted from blood. CDR3 sequence reads: CSVEGDRYEQYF. CDR3 DNA sequence: TGCAGCGTTGAGGGTGACCGCTACGAGCAGTACTTC.